The 22 T cell receptor beta chains reported below all come from one sample, sequenced in a study of blood T cell repertoires in COVID-19. Produced via immunoSEQ multiplex PCR; TCRdb's table is partial and in-frame only. This sample has about 430,000 clones, with roughly 88% found just once. The sequenced material came from PBMCs or T cells enriched from blood (not recorded which). The receptors stem from a woman aged 18-29 years who had been exposed to COVID-19.

The chain combines TRBV5-4 with TRBJ1-6; D is undetermined. CDR3 length: 17 amino acids. Germline CDR1 is SGHNT and CDR2 is YYREEE (reference sequence). With 0 bases removed from V and 8 bases from J, the gap between germline ends came to 18 bases. The CDR3 coding sequence is TGTGCCAGCAGCTTGGTTATTGGCCTCAGGCGGGATTCACCCCTCCACTTT. Translating gives CASSLVIGLRRDSPLHF.

V usage is TRBV29-1 and J usage is TRBJ2-7, with 10 nucleotides matching TRBD2. CDR3 length: 15 amino acids. Germline CDR1 SQVTM, CDR2 ANQGSEA. The ends lost 6 bases at V and 4 bases at J; junction bases unmatched: 12. The CDR3, as DNA: TGCAGCGTCGTTATCAGCGGGAGGGTTTGGTACGAGCAGTACTTC. It yields the protein CSVVISGRVWYEQYF.

V is TRBV5-1 and J is TRBJ2-2, with D uncertain. CDR3 size: 15 residues. CDR1 is SGHRS and CDR2 is YFSETQ in the germline V gene. V dropped 8 bases and J dropped 3 bases, with 17 bases sitting between them. The CDR3, as DNA: TGCGCCAGTACGAGACTCCCCCTCGACACCGGGGAGCTGTTTTTT. This gives the protein CASTRLPLDTGELFF.

The J gene is TRBJ2-1, the V gene TRBV6-2 or TRBV6-3; no clear D. Deletions cut 2 bases from V and 8 bases from J, with 16 bases between. In germline, CDR1 is MNHEY, CDR2 SVGEGT. The length of the CDR3 is 15 residues. CDR3 nucleotides: TGTGCCAGCAGTTACGCGCCAGGTTGGGTCGATGAGCAGTTCTTC. Translation gives CASSYAPGWVDEQFF.

V gene TRBV19 combines with J gene TRBJ2-1, with 7 bases identical to TRBD2. V lost 8 bases, J lost 1 base, and 5 bases stayed unmatched. The length of the CDR3 is 14 residues. Germline values: CDR1 LNHDA, CDR2 SQIVND (reference sequence). CDR3 region: CASCLGGSYNEQFF. CDR3 nucleotides: TGTGCCAGTTGCCTCGGGGGGTCCTACAATGAGCAGTTCTTC.

V gene TRBV4-2 combines with J gene TRBJ1-3; D unclear. Germline CDR1 reads LGHNA; CDR2 reads YNFKEQ. Trimming stripped 0 bases from V and 0 bases from J, with 9 bases between. The CDR3 covers 16 residues. CDR3 sequence: CASSQDPPSSGNTIYF. In DNA, the CDR3 is TGTGCCAGCAGCCAAGATCCCCCGAGCTCTGGAAACACCATATATTTT.

The chain employs TRBV28 and TRBJ2-2, with 8 bases that match TRBD2. Per the germline V gene, CDR1 is MDHEN and CDR2 is SYDVKM. The CDR3 has 15 residues. The J segment lost 3 bases and the V segment lost 3 bases, leaving 3 bases of the junction unmatched. The CDR3 region has the DNA TGTGCCAGCAGTTTTAAGCGGGAGTACACCGGGGAGCTGTTTTTT. Encoded protein: CASSFKREYTGELFF.

Points on this clone: The sample contains more than one DNA sequence encoding this CDR3. V and J are TRBV15 and TRBJ2-7, with unresolved D. The germline V gene encodes CDR1 LNHNV and CDR2 YYDKDF (reference sequence). V lost 0 bases to trimming and J lost 3 bases, with 3 bases between them. This CDR3 contains 12 residues. For the CDR3, the DNA is TGTGCCACCAGCAGAGATTACTACGAGCAGTACTTC. Protein sequence: CATSRDYYEQYF.

This clone was picked up one time. The V gene is TRBV9, the J gene TRBJ1-1; no clear D gene. The CDR3 sequence is 14 residues long. The germline V and J ends were trimmed by 4 bases and 1 base, with 11 bases remaining between them. Germline CDR1 is SGDLS and CDR2 is YYNGEE. CDR3 loop: CASSPTQRNTEAFF. DNA of the CDR3: TGTGCCAGCAGCCCCACACAGAGGAACACTGAAGCTTTCTTT.

The chain employs TRBV4-1 and TRBJ2-3; no definite D call. The V end lost 3 bases, the J end lost 0 bases, and 13 bases lay between the germline ends. The length of the CDR3 is 16 residues. Germline loops: CDR1 MGHRA, CDR2 YSYEKL. CDR3 sequence: CASSHPTQSSTDTQYF. Written as DNA, the CDR3 is TGCGCCAGCAGCCATCCGACACAAAGTAGCACAGATACGCAGTATTTT.

The chain carries TRBV14 and TRBJ2-2; 7 bases are shared with TRBD2. The ends lost 4 bases at V and 1 base at J; junction bases unmatched: 3. The CDR3 loop spans 15 amino acids. Germline V CDR1 and CDR2: SGHDN, FVKESK. The CDR3 region has the DNA TGTGCCAGCAGCCGGGACTACCTGAACACCGGGGAGCTGTTTTTT. Its translation: CASSRDYLNTGELFF.

The chain couples TRBV5-1 to TRBJ2-2; 9 nucleotides agree with TRBD1. Germline V gene lookup returns CDR1 SGHRS and CDR2 YFSETQ. Trimming removed 1 base from V and 6 bases from J; junction bases left unmatched: 1. The CDR3 is 14 amino acids. The CDR3 nucleotides read TGCGCCAGCAGCTTGACAGGGGGCCCCGGGGAGCTGTTTTTT. Protein product: CASSLTGGPGELFF. The complete variable domain, with remaining parts taken from reference TRBV5-1 and TRBJ2-2, reads KAGVTQTPRYLIKTRGQQVTLSCSPISGHRSVSWYQQTPGQGLQFLFEYFSETQRNKGNFPGRFSGRQFSNSRSEMNVSTLELGDSALYLCASSLTGGPGELFFGEGSRLTVL.

V and J are TRBV25-1 and TRBJ2-3; the match to TRBD2 covers 7 bases. There are 16 residues in the CDR3. With 3 bases clipped from V and 0 bases from J, the junction kept 6 bases outside the gene matches. Germline values: CDR1 MGHDK, CDR2 SYGVNS. CDR3 nucleotide sequence: TGTGCCAGCAGTGACGGGAGGTCGGGGAGCACAGATACGCAGTATTTT. It translates to CASSDGRSGSTDTQYF.

The chain carries TRBV24-1 and TRBJ2-5; 9 bases match TRBD1. V was clipped by 5 bases and J by 4 bases; unmatched bases: 7. This CDR3 has 15 amino acids. Per the germline V gene, CDR1 is KGHDR and CDR2 is SFDVKD. CDR3: CATSGGGTGRETQYF. The DNA for the CDR3 is TGTGCCACCAGTGGAGGGGGGACAGGGAGAGAGACCCAGTACTTC.

The gene calls are TRBV5-6 and TRBJ1-3; D unresolved. The CDR3 sequence is 14 residues long. Trimming took off 1 base at V and 0 bases at J, with 5 bases between the two ends. Germline CDR1 and CDR2: SGHDT and YYEEEE. The CDR3 nucleotides read TGTGCCAGCAGCTTGACAGACTCTGGAAACACCATATATTTT. As protein: CASSLTDSGNTIYF.

V usage is TRBV29-1 and J usage is TRBJ2-1; 12 positions agree with TRBD2. Germline CDR1 is SQVTM and CDR2 is ANQGSEA. V gave up 6 bases and J gave up 4 bases; unmatched junction bases: 7. The CDR3 runs 15 residues. The CDR3 sequence: CSVLRLAGVYNEQFF. The CDR3 nucleotides are TGCAGCGTGCTACGACTAGCGGGAGTTTACAATGAGCAGTTCTTC.

The gene calls are TRBV15 and TRBJ2-7; TRBD1 aligns across 12 bases. Germline assignment: CDR1 LNHNV and CDR2 YYDKDF (reference sequence). The CDR3 spans 16 residues. The trim removed 5 bases at V and 3 bases at J, leaving 8 bases unmatched. CDR3 sequence: CATSPGTGGAGYEQYF. For the CDR3, the DNA is TGTGCCACCAGCCCCGGGACAGGGGGCGCGGGCTACGAGCAGTACTTC.

The V gene is TRBV6-5, the J gene TRBJ1-2; possibly TRBD1 for D (5 bases). Trimming removed 5 bases at V and 8 bases at J, with 15 bases between. The germline CDR1 and CDR2 sequences are MNHEY and SVGAGI. The CDR3 is made up of 13 amino acids. For the CDR3, the DNA is TGTGCCAGCAGTAAACCAGGGTCTTACGGCTACACCTTC. Its protein product is CASSKPGSYGYTF.

V is TRBV7-9 and J is TRBJ2-1; 11 bases align to TRBD2. The CDR3 is 17 amino acids. The V gene end was trimmed by 7 bases and the J gene end by 1 base; junction bases not matched to a gene: 9. The germline V gene encodes CDR1 SEHNR and CDR2 FQNEAQ (reference sequence). CDR3 amino acids: CASTPTSGSASYNEQFF. The CDR3 region has the DNA TGTGCCAGCACCCCCACTAGCGGGAGCGCATCCTACAATGAGCAGTTCTTC.

The CDR3 bases are TGTGCCAGCAGCCATCAACAGCCTAATTCACCCCTCCACTTT. Translating it yields CASSHQQPNSPLHF. The rearrangement uses TRBV3-1 (or the pseudogene TRBV3-2) and TRBJ1-6; D is ambiguous. Looked up from germline, CDR1 is LGHDT and CDR2 is YNNKEL (reference sequence). V was pared by 3 bases and J by 6 bases, with 9 bases between. There are 14 residues in the CDR3.

CDR3 DNA sequence: TGTGCCAGTAGTATCGCTAGCGGCCGTGCCTTAGAGACCCAGTACTTC. Translated, it gives CASSIASGRALETQYF. The rearrangement uses TRBV19 and TRBJ2-5; TRBD2 matches at 7 bases. The CDR3 loop spans 16 amino acids. V was clipped by 3 bases and J by 4 bases; unmatched bases: 11. From germline, CDR1 is LNHDA and CDR2 SQIVND (reference sequence).

This chain links TRBV5-1 with TRBJ1-5; D ambiguous. The CDR3 has 15 residues. Germline CDR1 is SGHRS and CDR2 is YFSETQ. Trimming shortened V by 4 bases and J by 2 bases, and 13 bases separated the two germline ends. This chain's CDR3 is CASSDGGGGNQPQHF. Written as DNA, the CDR3 is TGCGCCAGCAGCGATGGCGGAGGTGGCAATCAGCCCCAGCATTTT.